This entry lists 10 T cell receptor beta chains sequenced from one sample in a study of CD8 T cells in Susac syndrome. RNA amounts of 0.5 to 1 ug underwent reverse transcription with random hexamers. MiXCR, run by TCRdb on the immunoSEQ multiplex PCR reads, gives a single entry per CDR3 protein. The sample lists 180,000 or so distinct CDR3 sequences; over 90% were seen once. Sequencing used CD4+ T cells from PBMCs. These receptors were obtained from a human donor with multiple sclerosis.

J is TRBJ1-5 and V is TRBV30; tentatively, D is TRBD1 (6 bases). The V end lost 0 bases, the J end lost 7 bases, and 13 bases lay between the germline ends. Per the germline V gene, CDR1 is GTSNPN and CDR2 is SVGIG (reference sequence). The CDR3 runs to 14 residues. In DNA form, the CDR3 reads TGTGCCTGGAGTGTCAGGGGAGGAGGGCAGCCCCAGCATTTT. Its translation: CAWSVRGGGQPQHF.

This chain uses TRBV25-1 with TRBJ1-2; the D gene is possibly TRBD1 (5 bases). V lost 2 bases, J lost 6 bases, and 13 bases lay in between. The germline V gene encodes CDR1 MGHDK and CDR2 SYGVNS. CDR3 length equals 14 residues. In DNA, the CDR3 is TGTGCCAGCAGTGAAAACGGCAGGGCTCATGGCTACACCTTC. Amino acid sequence: CASSENGRAHGYTF.

The chain combines TRBV30 with TRBJ1-1; D is unresolved. V lost 3 bases, J lost 0 bases, and 11 bases lay in between. CDR3 length: 14 residues. Germline V gene data show CDR1 as GTSNPN and CDR2 as SVGIG (reference sequence). CDR3 loop: CAWSLGRMNTEAFF. CDR3 DNA sequence: TGTGCCTGGAGCCTCGGACGGATGAACACTGAAGCTTTCTTT.

The chain couples TRBV7-9 to TRBJ1-2, with TRBD1 identical over 11 bases. The trim removed 4 bases at V and 2 bases at J, leaving 9 bases unmatched. From germline, CDR1 is SEHNR and CDR2 FQNEAQ (reference sequence). The CDR3 contains 17 residues. The DNA for the CDR3 is TGTGCCAGCAGCTCCAGGGACAGGGGGACCCTCAACTATGGCTACACCTTC. Residues: CASSSRDRGTLNYGYTF.

This clonotype is a singleton in its sample. V usage is TRBV2 and J usage is TRBJ1-2; no clear D. Trimming stripped 7 bases from V and 4 bases from J, with 7 bases between. Germline CDR1 is SNHLY and CDR2 is FYNNEI. The CDR3 extends over 11 amino acids. The CDR3 sequence is CASTVTYGYTF. The CDR3 DNA reads TGTGCCAGCACGGTGACCTATGGCTACACCTTC. The full variable domain, in which reference TRBV2 and TRBJ1-2 provide the parts outside the CDR3, is EPEVTQTPSHQVTQMGQEVILRCVPISNHLYFYWYRQILGQKVEFLVSFYNNEISEKSEIFDDQFSVERPDGSNFTLKIRSTKLEDSAMYFCASTVTYGYTFGSGTRLTVV.

The genes are TRBV20-1 and TRBJ2-1; TRBD2 aligns across 9 bases. The trim removed 0 bases at V and 7 bases at J, leaving 7 bases unmatched. Germline-derived CDR1 and CDR2 are DFQATT and SNEGSKA (reference sequence). This CDR3 is 15 amino acids long. CDR3 nucleotide sequence: TGCAGTGCTAGAGATTTTCTAGCGGGGTCAAATGAGCAGTTCTTC. This codes for CSARDFLAGSNEQFF.

The V and J genes are TRBV30 and TRBJ2-7; 14 bases are a match to TRBD2. The CDR3 spans 15 residues. The V segment lost 2 bases and the J segment 6 bases; nucleotides outside the gene matches: 6. Germline assignment: CDR1 GTSNPN and CDR2 SVGIG (reference sequence). The CDR3 bases are TGTGCCTGGAGTAGGGGACTAGCGGGGGTAGTCGAGCAGTACTTC. This translates into CAWSRGLAGVVEQYF.

This clonotype occurred once. The chain employs TRBV11-2 and TRBJ1-6; D may be TRBD1 (5 bases). The V end lost 2 bases, the J end lost 10 bases, and 15 bases lay between the germline ends. The CDR3 contains 15 residues. Germline loops: CDR1 SGHAT, CDR2 FQNNGV. The CDR3 is CASSLKGPGGSPLHF. The CDR3 bases are TGTGCCAGCAGCTTAAAGGGACCGGGCGGCTCACCCCTCCACTTT.

This rearrangement joins TRBV20-1 to TRBJ2-5; maybe TRBD2 (5 bases). This CDR3 is 14 amino acids long. Trimming left V 5 bases short and J 6 bases short, with 19 bases between. Germline loops: CDR1 DFQATT, CDR2 SNEGSKA (reference sequence). This chain's CDR3 is CSARTASGRKTQYF. DNA of the CDR3: TGCAGTGCTCGTACGGCCTCGGGGAGAAAGACCCAGTACTTC.

The rearrangement joins TRBV3-1 to TRBJ1-5, with D unresolved. There are 13 residues in the CDR3. The germline CDR1 and CDR2 sequences are LGHDT and YNNKEL (reference sequence). Trimming removed 1 base at V and 6 bases at J, with 7 bases between. Written as DNA, the CDR3 is TGTGCCAGCAGCCAAGCGGGTACTCAGCCCCAGCATTTT. Its protein is CASSQAGTQPQHF.